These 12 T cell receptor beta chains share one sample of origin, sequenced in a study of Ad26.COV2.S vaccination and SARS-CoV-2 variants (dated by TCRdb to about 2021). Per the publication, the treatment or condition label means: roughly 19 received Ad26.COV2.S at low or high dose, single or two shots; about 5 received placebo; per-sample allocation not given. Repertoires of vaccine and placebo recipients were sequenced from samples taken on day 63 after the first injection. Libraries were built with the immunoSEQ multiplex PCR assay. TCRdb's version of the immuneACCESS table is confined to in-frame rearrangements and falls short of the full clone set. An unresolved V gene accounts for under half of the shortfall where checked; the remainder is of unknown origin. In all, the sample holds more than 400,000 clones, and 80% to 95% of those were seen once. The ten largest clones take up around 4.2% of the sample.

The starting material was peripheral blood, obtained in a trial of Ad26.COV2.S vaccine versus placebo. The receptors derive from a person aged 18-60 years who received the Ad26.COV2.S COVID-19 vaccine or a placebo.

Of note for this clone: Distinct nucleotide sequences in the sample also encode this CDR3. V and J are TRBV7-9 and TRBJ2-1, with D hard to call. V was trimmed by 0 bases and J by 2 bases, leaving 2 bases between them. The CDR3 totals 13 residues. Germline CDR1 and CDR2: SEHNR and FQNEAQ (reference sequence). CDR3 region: CASSLAAYNEQFF. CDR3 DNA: TGTGCCAGCAGCTTAGCCGCCTACAATGAGCAGTTCTTC. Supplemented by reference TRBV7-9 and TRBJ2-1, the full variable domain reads DTGVSQNPRHKITKRGQNVTFRCDPISEHNRLYWYRQTLGQGPEFLTYFQNEAQLEKSRLLSDRFSAERPKGSFSTLEIQRTEQGDSAMYLCASSLAAYNEQFFGPGTRLTVL.

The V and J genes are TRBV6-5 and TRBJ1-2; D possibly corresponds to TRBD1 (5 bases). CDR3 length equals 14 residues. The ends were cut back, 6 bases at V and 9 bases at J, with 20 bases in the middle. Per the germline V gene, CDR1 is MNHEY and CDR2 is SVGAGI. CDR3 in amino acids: CASRAGDELRRYTF. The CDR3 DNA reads TGTGCCAGCAGGGCGGGGGATGAACTACGGCGCTACACCTTC.

The CDR3 reads CASSLGNEQYF. CDR3 in DNA: TGTGCCAGCAGCTTGGGGAACGAGCAGTACTTC. V and J are TRBV5-6 and TRBJ2-7; D uncertain. Trimming shortened V by 0 bases and J by 5 bases, and 3 bases separated the two germline ends. This CDR3 comprises 11 residues. Germline CDR1 is SGHDT and CDR2 is YYEEEE.

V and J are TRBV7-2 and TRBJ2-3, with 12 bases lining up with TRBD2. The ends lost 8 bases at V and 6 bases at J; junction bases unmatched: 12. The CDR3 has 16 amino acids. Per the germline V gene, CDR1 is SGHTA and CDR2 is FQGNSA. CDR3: CASAERLAGGSDTQYF. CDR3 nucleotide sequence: TGTGCCAGCGCTGAGAGGCTAGCGGGAGGGTCGGATACGCAGTATTTT.

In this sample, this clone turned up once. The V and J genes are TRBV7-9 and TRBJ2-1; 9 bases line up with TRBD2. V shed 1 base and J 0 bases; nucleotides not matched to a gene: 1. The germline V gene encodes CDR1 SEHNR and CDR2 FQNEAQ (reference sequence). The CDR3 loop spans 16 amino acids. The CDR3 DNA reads TGTGCCAGCAGCTTAGTTAGCGGGAGCTCCTACAATGAGCAGTTCTTC. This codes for CASSLVSGSSYNEQFF.

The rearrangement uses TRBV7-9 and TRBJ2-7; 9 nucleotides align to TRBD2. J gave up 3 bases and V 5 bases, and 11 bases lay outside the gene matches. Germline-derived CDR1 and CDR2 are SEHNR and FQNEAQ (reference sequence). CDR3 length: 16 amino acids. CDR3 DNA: TGTGCCAGCAGCATACTAACTAGCGGGCGAATCTACGAGCAGTACTTC. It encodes CASSILTSGRIYEQYF. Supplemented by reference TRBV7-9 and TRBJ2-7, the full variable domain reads DTGVSQNPRHKITKRGQNVTFRCDPISEHNRLYWYRQTLGQGPEFLTYFQNEAQLEKSRLLSDRFSAERPKGSFSTLEIQRTEQGDSAMYLCASSILTSGRIYEQYFGPGTRLTVT.

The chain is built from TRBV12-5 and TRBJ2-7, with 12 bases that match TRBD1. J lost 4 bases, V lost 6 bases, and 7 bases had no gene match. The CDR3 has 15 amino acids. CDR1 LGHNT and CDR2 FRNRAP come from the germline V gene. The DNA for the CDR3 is TGTGCTAGTGGCCCCCCGGGACAGGGGGCTTACGAGCAGTACTTC. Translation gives CASGPPGQGAYEQYF.

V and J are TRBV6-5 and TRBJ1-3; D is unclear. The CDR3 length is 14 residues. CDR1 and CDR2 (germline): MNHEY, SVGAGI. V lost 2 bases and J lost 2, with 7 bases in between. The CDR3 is CASSYGKPGNTIYF. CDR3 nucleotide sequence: TGTGCCAGCAGTTACGGGAAACCTGGAAACACCATATATTTT.

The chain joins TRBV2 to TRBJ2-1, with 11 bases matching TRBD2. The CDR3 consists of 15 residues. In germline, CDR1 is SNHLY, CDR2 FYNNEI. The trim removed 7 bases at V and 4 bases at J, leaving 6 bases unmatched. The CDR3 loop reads CASTLLAGAYNEQFF. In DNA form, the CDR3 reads TGTGCCAGCACCCTACTAGCGGGAGCTTACAATGAGCAGTTCTTC.

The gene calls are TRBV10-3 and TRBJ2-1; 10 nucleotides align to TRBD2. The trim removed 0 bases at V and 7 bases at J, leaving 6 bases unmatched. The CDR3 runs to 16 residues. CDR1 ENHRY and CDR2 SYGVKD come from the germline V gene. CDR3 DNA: TGTGCCATCAGTGAGTCGAGGGCTAGCGGGAGAAATGAGCAGTTCTTC. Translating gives CAISESRASGRNEQFF.

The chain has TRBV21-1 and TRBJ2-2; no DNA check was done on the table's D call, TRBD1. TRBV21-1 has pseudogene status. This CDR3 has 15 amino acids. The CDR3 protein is CAIAGGKVTTGELFF. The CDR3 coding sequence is TGTGCTATAGCAGGGGGGAAAGTAACCACCGGGGAGCTGTTTTTT.

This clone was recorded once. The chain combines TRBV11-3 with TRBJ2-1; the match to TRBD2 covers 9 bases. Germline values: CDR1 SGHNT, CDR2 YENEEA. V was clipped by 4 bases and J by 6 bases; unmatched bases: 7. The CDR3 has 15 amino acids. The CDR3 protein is CASSYGLALGNEQFF. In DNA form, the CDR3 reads TGTGCCAGCAGCTACGGACTAGCGTTGGGCAATGAGCAGTTCTTC.